The 27 T cell receptor beta chains reported below all come from one sample, sequenced in a study of CD8 T cells in Susac syndrome. About 0.5 to 1 ug RNA was reverse transcribed with random hexamers. TCRdb independently ran MiXCR on the immunoSEQ multiplex PCR reads; one entry per CDR3 protein. The repertoire holds fewer than 150,000 distinct CDR3 sequences, with approximately 89% as singletons. The sequencing sample was made of CD8+ T cells from PBMCs. The receptors were sampled from a human donor with multiple sclerosis.

V gene TRBV5-4 combines with J gene TRBJ1-1; D gene uncertain. Germline CDR1 reads SGHNT; CDR2 reads YYREEE (reference sequence). CDR3 length equals 12 residues. Trimming left V 3 bases short and J 7 bases short, with 10 bases between. This CDR3 reads CASSSTGGEAFF. In nucleotides, the CDR3 is TGTGCCAGCAGCTCGACGGGCGGTGAAGCTTTCTTT.

The CDR3 DNA follows: TGCGCCAGCAGCCCAGGGACTAGCGGGAAACTCATCACAGATACGCAGTATTTT. Protein product: CASSPGTSGKLITDTQYF. V usage is TRBV5-1 and J usage is TRBJ2-3; TRBD2 matches 13 bases. The CDR3 totals 18 residues. V gave up 4 bases and J gave up 2 bases; unmatched junction bases: 10. In germline, CDR1 is SGHRS, CDR2 YFSETQ. The full variable domain, rest sourced from reference TRBV5-1 and TRBJ2-3, is KAGVTQTPRYLIKTRGQQVTLSCSPISGHRSVSWYQQTPGQGLQFLFEYFSETQRNKGNFPGRFSGRQFSNSRSEMNVSTLELGDSALYLCASSPGTSGKLITDTQYFGPGTRLTVL.

V and J are TRBV2 and TRBJ2-2, with D possibly matching TRBD2 (5 bases). The CDR3 has 15 amino acids. The V and J ends lost 3 bases and 2 bases respectively, with 10 bases between them. Germline loops: CDR1 SNHLY, CDR2 FYNNEI. In DNA form, the CDR3 reads TGTGCCAGCAGTGAGGGTCGGGGAAACACCGGGGAGCTGTTTTTT. Translated, it gives CASSEGRGNTGELFF.

The chain joins TRBV15 to TRBJ2-7; 9 bases agree with TRBD1. J lost 3 bases, V lost 6 bases, and 3 bases had no gene match. Germline CDR1 and CDR2: LNHNV and YYDKDF (reference sequence). The CDR3 is 13 amino acids. As DNA, the CDR3 is TGTGCCACCAGGGGGACAGGGATCTACGAGCAGTACTTC. Its protein is CATRGTGIYEQYF.

The CDR3 spells CASSLVGDVTYF. The CDR3 DNA reads as TGCGCCAGCAGCTTGGTGGGGGACGTAACGTATTTT. The V gene is TRBV5-1, the J gene TRBJ2-3; D is perhaps TRBD1 or TRBD2 (5 bases each). CDR3 length: 12 amino acids. The V and J ends lost 0 bases and 14 bases respectively, with 13 bases between them. From germline, CDR1 is SGHRS and CDR2 YFSETQ.

The J gene is TRBJ2-7, the V gene TRBV13, with 11 bases identical to TRBD1. From germline, CDR1 is PRHDT and CDR2 FYEKMQ (reference sequence). Unmatched junction bases numbered 4, after V lost 0 bases and J lost 6 bases. CDR3 size: 15 residues. This CDR3 is CASSLGGTGGTEQYF. The CDR3 nucleotides are TGTGCCAGCAGCTTAGGGGGGACAGGGGGGACCGAGCAGTACTTC.

The chain recombines TRBV27 with TRBJ1-2, with D unclear. From germline, CDR1 is MNHEY and CDR2 SMNVEV (reference sequence). This CDR3 region has 12 residues. The ends were cut back, 8 bases at V and 5 bases at J, with 12 bases in the middle. CDR3 loop: CASGASPYGYTF. The DNA of the CDR3 is TGTGCCAGCGGAGCGTCGCCTTATGGCTACACCTTC.

The rearrangement uses TRBV7-9 and TRBJ1-4, with no clear D. The germline CDR1 and CDR2 sequences are SEHNR and FQNEAQ (reference sequence). The CDR3 contains 15 residues. Trimming removed 5 bases at V and 0 bases at J, with 10 bases between. The chain's CDR3 is CASSTWDATNEKLFF. DNA of the CDR3: TGTGCCAGCAGCACTTGGGATGCAACTAATGAAAAACTGTTTTTT.

A few counts support this clonotype. V is TRBV6-5 and J is TRBJ1-5; TRBD1 is a possible D gene (5 bases). CDR3 size: 15 residues. Trimming stripped 4 bases from V and 2 bases from J, with 12 bases between. Germline lookup yields CDR1 MNHEY and CDR2 SVGAGI. CDR3 DNA: TGTGCCAGCAGTTTTCAGGGTTCGGGCAATCAGCCCCAGCATTTT. This codes for CASSFQGSGNQPQHF.

The chain uses TRBV18 and TRBJ2-3; 11 positions match TRBD2. The CDR3 consists of 16 residues. Germline V lookup: CDR1 KGHSH, CDR2 LQKENI. V lost 7 bases and J lost 5; bases outside the gene matches: 11. CDR3: CASLRLAGKAGDTQYF. The CDR3 DNA reads as TGTGCCAGCTTAAGACTAGCGGGGAAAGCTGGAGATACGCAGTATTTT.

The sample holds one count of this clonotype. The chain has TRBV4-1 and TRBJ1-1; D is perhaps TRBD1 (5 bases). This CDR3 has 14 residues. Germline lookup yields CDR1 MGHRA and CDR2 YSYEKL. V was pared by 0 bases and J by 4 bases, with 9 bases between. The CDR3 coding sequence is TGCGCCAGCAGCCAAGATATCGGGGGCACTGAAGCTTTCTTT. This sequence encodes CASSQDIGGTEAFF.

The chain links TRBV20-1 to TRBJ2-1; TRBD2 is a possible D gene (6 bases). V was shortened by 5 bases and J by 4 bases, with 24 bases between the two germline ends. Per the germline V gene, CDR1 is DFQATT and CDR2 is SNEGSKA (reference sequence). The CDR3 totals 17 residues. CDR3 in amino acids: CSALPSSRDSIYNEQFF. The CDR3 DNA reads TGCAGTGCTTTACCCTCCTCCCGGGACTCAATATACAATGAGCAGTTCTTC.

The chain uses TRBV7-2 and TRBJ1-1; D gene unclear. From germline, CDR1 is SGHTA and CDR2 FQGNSA. This CDR3 has 15 residues. V lost 5 bases and J 10 bases, leaving 23 bases between the germline ends. In nucleotides, the CDR3 is TGTGCCAGCAGCCCGGCCGGATTCGGGCCTCGGGGAGCTTTCTTT. Protein sequence: CASSPAGFGPRGAFF.

The CDR3 loop reads CSVELSSGKAYEQYF. CDR3 DNA sequence: TGCAGCGTTGAACTCTCTAGCGGGAAAGCCTACGAGCAGTACTTC. V and J are TRBV29-1 and TRBJ2-7; the match to TRBD2 covers 9 bases. CDR1 SQVTM and CDR2 ANQGSEA come from the germline V gene. Unmatched junction bases numbered 7, after V lost 2 bases and J lost 2 bases. There are 15 residues in the CDR3.

This clonotype has a single count. J is TRBJ2-7 and V is TRBV11-2; D assignment may be TRBD1 or TRBD2 (6 bases each). The CDR3 has 13 residues. V was trimmed by 1 base and J by 8 bases, leaving 12 bases between them. Germline loops: CDR1 SGHAT, CDR2 FQNNGV. CDR3 DNA sequence: TGTGCCAGCAGCTTAGTTTCCGGGGGCCAGCAGTACTTC. Amino acids: CASSLVSGGQQYF.

V usage is TRBV27 and J usage is TRBJ1-2; D is ambiguous. The CDR3 has 15 amino acids. The V gene's germline CDR1 is MNHEY and CDR2 SMNVEV (reference sequence). The ends were cut back, 7 bases at V and 0 bases at J, with 15 bases in the middle. The CDR3 DNA reads as TGTGCCAGCATCCGAGTCCTGGGATCTAACTATGGCTACACCTTC. Translating it yields CASIRVLGSNYGYTF.

The chain uses TRBV28 and TRBJ2-2; D assignment may be TRBD1 or TRBD2 (5 bases each). This CDR3 has 14 residues. Germline V CDR1 and CDR2: MDHEN, SYDVKM. Between the trimmed V and J ends, which lost 5 bases and 7 bases, there was a span of 14 bases. The CDR3 DNA reads as TGTGCCAGCAGTACGGGGTGGGGGATCGGGGAGCTGTTTTTT. It yields the protein CASSTGWGIGELFF.

As DNA, the CDR3 is TGTGCCAGCAGTGCCTCCGGGACAGGGCTAGATACGCAGTATTTT. Amino acid sequence: CASSASGTGLDTQYF. This chain links TRBV28 with TRBJ2-3; TRBD1 matches 9 bases. The CDR3 consists of 15 residues. V lost 5 bases, J lost 5 bases, and 8 bases stayed unmatched. Germline CDR1 is MDHEN and CDR2 is SYDVKM.

The J gene is TRBJ2-7, the V gene TRBV19; D is uncertain. The CDR3 extends over 12 amino acids. Germline V lookup: CDR1 LNHDA, CDR2 SQIVND (reference sequence). Trimming removed 5 bases at V and 4 bases at J, with 9 bases between. In DNA, the CDR3 is TGTGCCAGTAGTCCCGATGGGTACGAGCAGTACTTC. It encodes CASSPDGYEQYF.

The chain combines TRBV4-1 with TRBJ1-2; maybe TRBD1 (5 bases). The V gene's germline CDR1 is MGHRA and CDR2 YSYEKL. This CDR3 comprises 16 residues. V shed 0 bases and J shed 6 bases, with 17 bases lying between them. In DNA form, the CDR3 reads TGCGCCAGCAGCCAAGATCCGGGGGATAGAGAAAATGGCTACACCTTC. As protein: CASSQDPGDRENGYTF.

As for this clonotype: At one boundary the junction diverges from the germline segment, which might be a read error. The chain is built from TRBV3-1 and TRBJ1-2; D is possibly TRBD1 (6 bases). Germline CDR1 reads LGHDT; CDR2 reads YNNKEL (reference sequence). This CDR3 has 14 amino acids. The CDR3 is CASSEEGGPYGYTF. The CDR3, as DNA: TGTGCCAGCAGCGAAGAAGGGGGGCCGTATGGCTACACCTTC. Using reference TRBV3-1 and TRBJ1-2 for the parts outside the CDR3, the full variable domain is DTAVSQTPKYLVTQMGNDKSIKCEQNLGHDTMYWYKQDSKKFLKIMFSYNNKELIINETVPNRFSPKSPDKAHLNLHINSLELGDSAVYFCASSEEGGPYGYTFGSGTRLTVV.

This clonotype was detected once. The V and J genes are TRBV3-1 and TRBJ1-1; D unclear. Trimming stripped 2 bases from V and 0 bases from J, with 16 bases between. The germline gives CDR1 LGHDT, CDR2 YNNKEL (reference sequence). The length of the CDR3 is 17 residues. CDR3: CASSQLREREMNTEAFF. The CDR3 DNA is TGTGCCAGCAGCCAACTCCGCGAGCGGGAAATGAACACTGAAGCTTTCTTT.

The chain recombines TRBV29-1 with TRBJ1-2; D not certain. The CDR3 consists of 10 residues. In germline, CDR1 is SQVTM, CDR2 ANQGSEA. V gave up 6 bases and J gave up 3 bases, with 5 bases separating them. For the CDR3, the DNA is TGCAGCGTCGCCGACTATGGCTACACCTTC. This gives the protein CSVADYGYTF. The entire variable domain, with the rest obtained from reference TRBV29-1 and TRBJ1-2, is as follows: SAVISQKPSRDICQRGTSLTIQCQVDSQVTMMFWYRQQPGQSLTLIATANQGSEATYESGFVIDKFPISRPNLTFSTLTVSNMSPEDSSIYLCSVADYGYTFGSGTRLTVV.

The chain employs TRBV25-1 and TRBJ2-2; D is unresolved. CDR3 length equals 14 residues. The V end was cut by 4 bases, the J end by 0 bases, with 6 bases between. CDR1 and CDR2 (germline): MGHDK, SYGVNS. The CDR3: CASSGLTNTGELFF. The CDR3 DNA sequence: TGTGCCAGCAGTGGACTCACGAACACCGGGGAGCTGTTTTTT.

This clonotype appeared once. V is TRBV7-9 and J is TRBJ1-1, with D tentatively TRBD1 (5 bases). The CDR3 loop spans 15 amino acids. Germline V gives CDR1 SEHNR, CDR2 FQNEAQ (reference sequence). V shed 3 bases and J shed 0 bases, with 11 bases lying between them. This CDR3 reads CASSLGLGLNTEAFF. As DNA, the CDR3 is TGTGCCAGCAGCTTGGGTTTGGGGCTGAACACTGAAGCTTTCTTT.

The chain uses TRBV4-1 and TRBJ1-1, with a weak D call TRBD1 (5 bases). The CDR3 totals 14 residues. The germline gives CDR1 MGHRA, CDR2 YSYEKL. V was cut by 3 bases and J by 8 bases, with 16 bases left in between. The DNA for the CDR3 is TGCGCCAGCAGCCAGTTGCATTCGGGGGAAGAAGCTTTCTTT. It translates to CASSQLHSGEEAFF.

The chain combines TRBV27 with TRBJ1-1, with D maybe TRBD1 (6 bases). The V end lost 1 base, the J end lost 4 bases, and 10 bases lay between the germline ends. The CDR3 consists of 14 residues. From germline, CDR1 is MNHEY and CDR2 SMNVEV (reference sequence). CDR3 residues: CASSLLQGRTEAFF. The CDR3 coding sequence is TGTGCCAGCAGTTTATTACAGGGTCGCACTGAAGCTTTCTTT.